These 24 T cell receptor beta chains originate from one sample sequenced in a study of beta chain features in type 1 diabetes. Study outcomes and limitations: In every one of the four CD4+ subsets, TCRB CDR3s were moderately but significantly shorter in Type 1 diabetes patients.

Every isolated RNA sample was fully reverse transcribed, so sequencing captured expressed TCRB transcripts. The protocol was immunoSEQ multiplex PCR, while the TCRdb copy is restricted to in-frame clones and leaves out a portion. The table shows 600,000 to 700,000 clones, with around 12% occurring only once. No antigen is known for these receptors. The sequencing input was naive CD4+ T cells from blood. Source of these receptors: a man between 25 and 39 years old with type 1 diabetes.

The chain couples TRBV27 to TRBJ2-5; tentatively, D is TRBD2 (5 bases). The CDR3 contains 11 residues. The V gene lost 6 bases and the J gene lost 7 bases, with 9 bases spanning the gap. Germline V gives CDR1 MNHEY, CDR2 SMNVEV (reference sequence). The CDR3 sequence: CASSRAGTQYF. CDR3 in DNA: TGTGCCAGCAGCCGGGCGGGGACCCAGTACTTC.

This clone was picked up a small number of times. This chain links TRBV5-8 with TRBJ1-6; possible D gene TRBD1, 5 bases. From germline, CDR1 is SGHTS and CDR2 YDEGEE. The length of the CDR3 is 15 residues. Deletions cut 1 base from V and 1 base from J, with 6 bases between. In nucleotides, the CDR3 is TGTGCCAGCAGCTTGAGGGGATCCTATAATTCACCCCTCCACTTT. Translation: CASSLRGSYNSPLHF.

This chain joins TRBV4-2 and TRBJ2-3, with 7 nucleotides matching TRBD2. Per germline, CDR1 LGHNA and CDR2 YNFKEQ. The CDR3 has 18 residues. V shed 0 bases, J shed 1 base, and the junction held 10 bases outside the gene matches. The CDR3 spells CASSQDRMREGGTDTQYF. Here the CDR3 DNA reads TGTGCCAGCAGCCAAGATCGTATGAGGGAGGGCGGCACAGATACGCAGTATTTT.

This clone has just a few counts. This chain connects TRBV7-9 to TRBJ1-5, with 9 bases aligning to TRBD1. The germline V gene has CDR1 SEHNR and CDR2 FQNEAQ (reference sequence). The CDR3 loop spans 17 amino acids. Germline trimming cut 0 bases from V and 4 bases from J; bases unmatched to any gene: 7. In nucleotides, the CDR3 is TGTGCCAGCAGCTTAGCGGGGACGGGACAGGGTAATCAGCCCCAGCATTTT. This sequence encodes CASSLAGTGQGNQPQHF.

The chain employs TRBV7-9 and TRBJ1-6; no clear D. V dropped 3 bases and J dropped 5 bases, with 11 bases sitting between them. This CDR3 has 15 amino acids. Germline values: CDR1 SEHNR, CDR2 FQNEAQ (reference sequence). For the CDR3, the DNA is TGTGCCAGCAGCTTGATGGGAGGGAATAATTCACCCCTCCACTTT. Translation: CASSLMGGNNSPLHF.

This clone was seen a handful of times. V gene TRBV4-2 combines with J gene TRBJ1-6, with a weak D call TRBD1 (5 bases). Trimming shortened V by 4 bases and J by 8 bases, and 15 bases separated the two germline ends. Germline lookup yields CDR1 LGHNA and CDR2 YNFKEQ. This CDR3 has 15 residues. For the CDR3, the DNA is TGTGCCAGCAGCCTTCTCGACAGCCAGGATTCACCCCTCCACTTT. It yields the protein CASSLLDSQDSPLHF.

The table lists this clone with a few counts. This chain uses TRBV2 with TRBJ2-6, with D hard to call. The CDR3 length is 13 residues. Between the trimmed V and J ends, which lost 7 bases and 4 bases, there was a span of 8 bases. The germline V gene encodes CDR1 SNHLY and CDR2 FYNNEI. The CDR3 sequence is CASNTVGANVLTF. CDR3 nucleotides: TGTGCCAGCAATACGGTCGGGGCCAACGTCCTGACTTTC.

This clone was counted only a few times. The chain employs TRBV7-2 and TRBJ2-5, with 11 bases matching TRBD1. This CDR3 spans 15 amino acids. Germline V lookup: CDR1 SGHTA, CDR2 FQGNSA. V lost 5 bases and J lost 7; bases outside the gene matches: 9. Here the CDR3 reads CASSPGQGATGTQYF. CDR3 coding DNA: TGTGCCAGCAGCCCCGGACAGGGGGCGACCGGGACCCAGTACTTC.

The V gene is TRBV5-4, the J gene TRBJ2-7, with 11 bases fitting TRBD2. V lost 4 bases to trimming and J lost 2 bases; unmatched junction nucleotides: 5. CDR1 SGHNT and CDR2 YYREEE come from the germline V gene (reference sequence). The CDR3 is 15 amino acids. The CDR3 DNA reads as TGTGCCAGCAGCGGATTAGCGGGGGGGCCCTACGAGCAGTACTTC. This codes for CASSGLAGGPYEQYF.

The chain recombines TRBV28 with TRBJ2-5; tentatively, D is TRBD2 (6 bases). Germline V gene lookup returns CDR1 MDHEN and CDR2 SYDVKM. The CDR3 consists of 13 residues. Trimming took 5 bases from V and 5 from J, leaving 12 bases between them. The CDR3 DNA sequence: TGTGCCAGCAGTGTCGGGGGATGGGAGACCCAGTACTTC. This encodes CASSVGGWETQYF.

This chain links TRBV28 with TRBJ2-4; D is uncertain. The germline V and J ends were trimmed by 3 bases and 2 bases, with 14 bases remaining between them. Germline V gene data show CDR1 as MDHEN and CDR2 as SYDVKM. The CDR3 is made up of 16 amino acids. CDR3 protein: CASSFVGSGSKNIQYF. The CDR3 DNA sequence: TGTGCCAGCAGTTTTGTAGGGTCCGGATCCAAAAACATTCAGTACTTC.

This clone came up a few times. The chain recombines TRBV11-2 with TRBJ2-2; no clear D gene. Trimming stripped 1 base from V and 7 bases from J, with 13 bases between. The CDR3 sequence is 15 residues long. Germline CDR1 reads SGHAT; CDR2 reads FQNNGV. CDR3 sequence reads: CASSLGGVRSGELFF. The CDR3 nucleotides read TGTGCCAGCAGCTTAGGTGGTGTGCGGAGCGGGGAGCTGTTTTTT.

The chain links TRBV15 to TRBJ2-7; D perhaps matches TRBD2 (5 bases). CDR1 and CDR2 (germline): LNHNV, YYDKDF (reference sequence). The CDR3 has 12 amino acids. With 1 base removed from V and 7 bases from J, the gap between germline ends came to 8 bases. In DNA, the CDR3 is TGTGCCACCAGCAGAGCGGGGTGGGAGCAGTACTTC. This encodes CATSRAGWEQYF.

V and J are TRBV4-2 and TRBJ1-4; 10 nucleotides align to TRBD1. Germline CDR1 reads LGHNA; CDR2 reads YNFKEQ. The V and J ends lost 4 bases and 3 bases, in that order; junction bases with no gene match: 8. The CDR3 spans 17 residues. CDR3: CASSRTGQGRANEKLFF. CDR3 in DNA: TGTGCCAGCAGCCGAACGGGACAGGGGCGGGCTAATGAAAAACTGTTTTTT.

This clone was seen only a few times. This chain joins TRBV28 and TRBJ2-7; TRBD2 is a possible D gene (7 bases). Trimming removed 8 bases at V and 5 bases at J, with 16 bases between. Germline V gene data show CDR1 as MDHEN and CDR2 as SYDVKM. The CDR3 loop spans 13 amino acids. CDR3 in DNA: TGTGCCAGCCTAAGGGAGGGGGGCCACGAGCAGTACTTC. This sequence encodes CASLREGGHEQYF.

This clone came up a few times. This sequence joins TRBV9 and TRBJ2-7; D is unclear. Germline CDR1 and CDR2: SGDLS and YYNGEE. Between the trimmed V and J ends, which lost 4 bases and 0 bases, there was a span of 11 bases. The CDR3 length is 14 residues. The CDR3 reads CASSTRADSYEQYF. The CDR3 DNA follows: TGTGCCAGCAGCACCCGGGCAGACTCCTACGAGCAGTACTTC. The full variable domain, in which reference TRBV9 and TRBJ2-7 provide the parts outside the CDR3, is DSGVTQTPKHLITATGQRVTLRCSPRSGDLSVYWYQQSLDQGLQFLIQYYNGEERAKGNILERFSAQQFPDLHSELNLSSLELGDSALYFCASSTRADSYEQYFGPGTRLTVT.

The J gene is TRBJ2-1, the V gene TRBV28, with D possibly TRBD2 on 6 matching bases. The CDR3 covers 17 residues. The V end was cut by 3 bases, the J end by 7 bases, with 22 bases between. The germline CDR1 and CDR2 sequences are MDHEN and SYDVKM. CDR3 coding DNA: TGTGCCAGCAGTTTGCTCGGGCTAGCGACCCCGAGGAATGAGCAGTTCTTC. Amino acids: CASSLLGLATPRNEQFF.

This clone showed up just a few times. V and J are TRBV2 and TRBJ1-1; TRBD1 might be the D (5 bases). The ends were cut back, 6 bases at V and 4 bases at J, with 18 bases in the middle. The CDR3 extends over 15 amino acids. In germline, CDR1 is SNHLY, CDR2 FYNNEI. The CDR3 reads CASSSGPGRSTEAFF. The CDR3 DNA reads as TGTGCCAGCAGCTCCGGTCCAGGGCGTAGCACTGAAGCTTTCTTT.

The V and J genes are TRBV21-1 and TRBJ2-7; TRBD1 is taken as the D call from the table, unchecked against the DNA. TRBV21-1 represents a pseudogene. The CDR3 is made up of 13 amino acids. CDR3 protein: CASSNRGVYEQYF. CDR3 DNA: TGTGCCAGCAGCAACAGGGGTGTCTACGAGCAGTACTTC.

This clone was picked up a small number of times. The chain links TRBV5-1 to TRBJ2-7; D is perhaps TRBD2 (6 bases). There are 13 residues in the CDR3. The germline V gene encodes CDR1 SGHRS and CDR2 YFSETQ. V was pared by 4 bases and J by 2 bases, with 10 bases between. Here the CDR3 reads CASSASATYEQYF. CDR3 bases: TGCGCCAGCAGCGCTAGCGCGACCTACGAGCAGTACTTC.

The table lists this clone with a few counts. CDR3 sequence: CASSGRTEGAQYF. The CDR3 nucleotides are TGTGCCAGCAGCGGGCGGACCGAGGGGGCGCAGTACTTC. The chain uses TRBV6-5 and TRBJ2-7; 7 bases map to TRBD1. Looked up from germline, CDR1 is MNHEY and CDR2 is SVGAGI. CDR3 length: 13 amino acids. The trim removed 6 bases at V and 9 bases at J, leaving 11 bases unmatched.

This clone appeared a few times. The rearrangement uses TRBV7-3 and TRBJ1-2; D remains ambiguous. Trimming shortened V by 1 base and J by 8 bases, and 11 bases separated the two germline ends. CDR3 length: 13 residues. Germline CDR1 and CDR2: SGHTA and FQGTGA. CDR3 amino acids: CASSLKTLGGYTF. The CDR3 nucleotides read TGTGCCAGCAGCTTAAAAACCCTTGGCGGCTACACCTTC.

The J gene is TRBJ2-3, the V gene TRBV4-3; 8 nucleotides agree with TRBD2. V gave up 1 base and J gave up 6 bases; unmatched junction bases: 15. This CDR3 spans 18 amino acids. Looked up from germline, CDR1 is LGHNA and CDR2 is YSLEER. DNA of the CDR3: TGCGCCAGCAGCCAAGTGCTGGCGGGGGGCCACTTGGAGGATACGCAGTATTTT. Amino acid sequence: CASSQVLAGGHLEDTQYF.

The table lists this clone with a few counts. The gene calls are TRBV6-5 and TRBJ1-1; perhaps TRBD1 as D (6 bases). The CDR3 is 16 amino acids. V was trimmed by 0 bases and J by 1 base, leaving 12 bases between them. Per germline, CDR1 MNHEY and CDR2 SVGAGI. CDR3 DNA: TGTGCCAGCAGTTACTCGATAAGCAGGGGGAACACTGAAGCTTTCTTT. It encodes CASSYSISRGNTEAFF.